The following is a TCR beta chain sequence with its context. Its antigen remains unknown. The data are from a study of T-cell reconstitution after alpha-beta-depleted transplantation in children. Preparation of the TCRbeta library used unique molecular identifiers. MiXCR, run by TCRdb on the PCR reads, gives a single entry per CDR3 protein. The sample consists of around 300,000 distinct CDR3 sequences, about 7.3% of them appearing once. Study-wide points: Diversity and T-cell counts at one year after transplant derived mostly from new T cells. For some patients, TCRbeta diversity was high at day 60 because of recipient T cells and thymic progenitors that survived. Several hundred expanded graft clones reportedly supplied alpha-beta T cells about two months after transplant.

The CDR3 is 14 amino acids. Trimming took 3 bases from V and 6 from J; bases not matched to a gene: 8. This TCR derives from a female patient aged 2-9 years who had a stem cell transplant for Fanconi anemia, so the T cells may come from the graft donor. The V call is TRBV12-3 or TRBV12-4, the J call TRBJ2-7, with TRBD2 matching over 7 bases. This sample comprised peripheral blood, obtained 360 days after TCRalphabeta/CD19-depleted stem cell transplant. CDR3 in DNA: TGTGCCAGCAGTTTCGGGACTACACGAACCGAGCAGTACTTC. It yields the protein CASSFGTTRTEQYF.